These 15 T cell receptor beta chains share one sample of origin, sequenced in a study of cytomegalovirus exposure and HLA in healthy donors. This table comes from immunoSEQ multiplex PCR, and its TCRdb copy is limited to in-frame clones, with some not included. The sample lists 250,000 to 350,000 clones, roughly 89% occurring once. The source material was PBMCs. The receptors here all came from a woman aged 18-29 years in good health and CMV-seronegative.

The CDR3 sequence is CASSRGTWGEQFF. In DNA form, the CDR3 reads TGTGCCAGCAGCCGTGGGACATGGGGTGAGCAGTTCTTC. This chain links TRBV11-3 with TRBJ2-1; a weak D match, TRBD1 (6 bases). With 5 bases removed from V and 9 bases from J, the gap between germline ends came to 14 bases. This CDR3 is built from 13 residues. Germline CDR1 and CDR2: SGHNT and YENEEA.

V is TRBV4-3 and J is TRBJ2-5, with 10 nucleotides matching TRBD2. The junction had 13 bases not matched to a gene; V was cut back by 1 base and J by 5 bases. The CDR3 is 18 residues long. Germline V gene sequence: CDR1 LGHNA, CDR2 YSLEER. The CDR3 nucleotides are TGCGCCAGCAGCCAAGGAACTTCTAGCGGGAGATGGTGGGAGACCCAGTACTTC. Amino acid sequence: CASSQGTSSGRWWETQYF.

This clone was seen a single time. The J gene is TRBJ2-1, the V gene TRBV11-1; 12 nucleotides match TRBD2. This CDR3 spans 18 amino acids. J was trimmed by 0 bases and V by 4 bases; bases with no gene match: 7. Germline V gene sequence: CDR1 SGHAT, CDR2 FQDESV (reference sequence). The CDR3: CASSSSLAGGLSYNEQFF. The CDR3 nucleotides are TGTGCCAGCAGCTCGTCACTAGCGGGAGGACTCTCCTACAATGAGCAGTTCTTC.

CDR3: CSVVSVAEEGPGTDTQYF. For the CDR3, the DNA is TGCAGCGTTGTTTCGGTGGCAGAGGAGGGCCCAGGCACAGATACGCAGTATTTT. V gene TRBV29-1 combines with J gene TRBJ2-3, with D possibly TRBD2 on 6 matching bases. V dropped 4 bases and J dropped 1 base, with 24 bases sitting between them. The germline gives CDR1 SQVTM, CDR2 ANQGSEA. CDR3 length equals 18 residues.

The V gene is TRBV2, the J gene TRBJ2-3, with no clear D. In germline, CDR1 is SNHLY, CDR2 FYNNEI. The V and J ends lost 7 bases and 6 bases respectively, with 14 bases between them. This CDR3 has 13 residues. This chain's CDR3 is CASIRMASDTQYF. The CDR3 DNA follows: TGTGCCAGCATCCGAATGGCATCCGATACGCAGTATTTT.

The CDR3 DNA reads as TGTGCCAGCAGCCCAAGCACGGCGGGACAGGGTTACAATGAGCAGTTCTTC. This codes for CASSPSTAGQGYNEQFF. The chain couples TRBV7-9 to TRBJ2-1; 9 bases map to TRBD1. V dropped 5 bases and J dropped 4; count of bases not matched to a gene: 12. CDR3 size: 17 residues. Germline-derived CDR1 and CDR2 are SEHNR and FQNEAQ (reference sequence).

In regard to this clone: The same CDR3 is also encoded by other DNA sequences in this sample. V and J are TRBV2 and TRBJ2-7, with TRBD2 matching over 7 bases. The germline V gene encodes CDR1 SNHLY and CDR2 FYNNEI. The CDR3 extends over 14 amino acids. V was pared by 4 bases and J by 4 bases, with 7 bases of the junction left unmatched. The CDR3: CASSVTQGGYEQYF. The CDR3 DNA sequence: TGTGCCAGCAGTGTAACTCAGGGAGGGTACGAGCAGTACTTC.

The chain has TRBV29-1 and TRBJ1-1; D unclear. Germline-derived CDR1 and CDR2 are SQVTM and ANQGSEA. Trimming stripped 3 bases from V and 3 bases from J, with 5 bases between. The CDR3 totals 11 residues. The CDR3 region has the DNA TGCAGCGTTGACGTATACACTGAAGCTTTCTTT. This sequence encodes CSVDVYTEAFF.

This clone turned up a few times. This sequence joins TRBV6-5 and TRBJ2-7; 11 bases map to TRBD2. This CDR3 is built from 14 residues. CDR1 is MNHEY and CDR2 is SVGAGI in the germline V gene. The trim removed 5 bases at V and 5 bases at J, leaving 5 bases unmatched. The CDR3 region has the DNA TGTGCCAGCAGTCGTAGCGGGAGGGCCCACGAGCAGTACTTC. This sequence encodes CASSRSGRAHEQYF.

The chain employs TRBV28 and TRBJ2-7, with D maybe TRBD2 (5 bases). The CDR3 runs to 13 residues. Trimming took 10 bases from V and 2 from J, leaving 15 bases between them. CDR1 and CDR2 from the germline V gene are MDHEN and SYDVKM. The CDR3 is CAIRSGVTYEQYF. The CDR3 DNA follows: TGTGCCATCAGATCCGGGGTTACCTACGAGCAGTACTTC.

The chain joins TRBV6-1 to TRBJ2-5, with 8 bases that match TRBD1. V lost 2 bases to trimming and J lost 4 bases; unmatched junction nucleotides: 15. The germline V gene has CDR1 MNHNS and CDR2 SASEGT. This CDR3 has 18 amino acids. CDR3 DNA: TGTGCCAGCAGTGAATGGATCTCGGGGCAGGGGGCAGGAGAGACCCAGTACTTC. Translating gives CASSEWISGQGAGETQYF.

CDR3 sequence (DNA): TGCGCCAGCAGCGGCGGAGGGGCAGAACCCTATGGCTACACCTTC. Protein product: CASSGGGAEPYGYTF. V usage is TRBV5-1 and J usage is TRBJ1-2, with D possibly matching TRBD1 (5 bases). The CDR3 spans 15 residues. V was pared by 4 bases and J by 4 bases, with 17 bases between. Germline CDR1 and CDR2: SGHRS and YFSETQ.

This chain connects TRBV6-5 to TRBJ2-3; perhaps TRBD2 as D (5 bases). The CDR3 length is 14 residues. V lost 6 bases and J 2 bases, leaving 12 bases between the germline ends. Germline V gene sequence: CDR1 MNHEY, CDR2 SVGAGI. In nucleotides, the CDR3 is TGTGCCAGCAGCATCGCGGGCTTCACAGATACGCAGTATTTT. Translation gives CASSIAGFTDTQYF.

V and J are TRBV2 and TRBJ1-5; D may be TRBD1 (6 bases). Trimming removed 4 bases at V and 2 bases at J, with 9 bases between. Germline loops: CDR1 SNHLY, CDR2 FYNNEI. The CDR3 extends over 14 amino acids. Here the CDR3 DNA reads TGTGCCAGCAGTGCAGGGGACGGCAATCAGCCCCAGCATTTT. As protein: CASSAGDGNQPQHF.

J is TRBJ2-1 and V is TRBV27; 14 bases line up with TRBD2. The CDR3 is 15 residues long. Germline loops: CDR1 MNHEY, CDR2 SMNVEV (reference sequence). V shed 2 bases, J shed 7 bases, and the junction held 1 base outside the gene matches. This chain's CDR3 is CASSLGLAGGNEQFF. In DNA, the CDR3 is TGTGCCAGCAGTTTAGGACTAGCGGGAGGAAATGAGCAGTTCTTC.